Sequencing of this T cell receptor (beta chain) was carried out in a study of CD8 T cells in Susac syndrome. Whole-study findings and limits: The authors acknowledged that the study's TCR sequencing and HLA analysis involved relatively few individuals.

This clonotype is a singleton in its sample. The antigen remains undetermined. The CDR3 is 15 amino acids. Per the germline V gene, CDR1 is SGHTA and CDR2 is FQGNSA. The V segment lost 5 bases and the J segment 3 bases; nucleotides outside the gene matches: 6. RNA totalling about 0.45 to 1 ug underwent reverse transcription with random hexamers. An immunoSEQ multiplex PCR generated amplified TCR beta CDR3 products spanning 54 Vbeta and 13 Jbeta. TCRdb re-called the immunoSEQ multiplex PCR reads with MiXCR, one entry per CDR3 protein. The sample carries 150,000 to 200,000 distinct CDR3 sequences, approximately 92% recorded once. TCR beta sequencing covered blood CD8+ and CD4+ T cells. TEMRA cells underwent FACS enrichment and CD8+ and CD4+ T cells underwent negative isolation.

V is TRBV7-2 and J is TRBJ2-2, with 7 bases matching TRBD1. The sequencing input was CD4+ T cells from PBMCs. The TCR originated in a human donor in good health. The CDR3 DNA sequence: TGTGCCAGCAGCCCCCAGGGGGTGTACACCGGGGAGCTGTTTTTT. Translation gives CASSPQGVYTGELFF.